This T cell receptor (beta chain) was captured by sequencing in a study of radiation and T cells in renal cell carcinoma. Indicated time point: blood 4 weeks post-SBRT, at nephrectomy. Treatment in this sample: 15 Gy SBRT to primary tumor, nephrectomy 4 weeks later. The table came from immunoSEQ multiplex PCR; TCRdb's copy has only in-frame clones and leaves some out. Here the sample spans about 77,000 clones, less than 90% being singletons. V shed 0 bases and J 5 bases; nucleotides not matched to a gene: 11. Per germline, CDR1 SGHRS and CDR2 YFSETQ. CDR3 size: 17 residues. The chain recombines TRBV5-1 with TRBJ2-3; 8 nucleotides agree with TRBD2. Specimen: blood, collected from a patient whose treatment included radiotherapy and nephrectomy. This TCR was recovered from a woman aged 60 to 75 with renal cell carcinoma. CDR3 coding DNA: TGCGCCAGCAGCTTGGAGCCCCTAATCGGGGGGGGAGATACGCAGTATTTT. The encoded protein is CASSLEPLIGGGDTQYF.